Shown below are 23 T cell receptor beta chains from a single sample sequenced in a study of T cells after yellow fever vaccination. One entry per CDR3 protein, called by TCRdb with MiXCR from the 5' RACE reads. The table includes approximately 300,000 distinct CDR3 sequences, 8.7% detected once. Sample: PBMCs, taken on the day of the first yellow fever vaccination. All receptors come from a man between 18 and 29 years old who received the YFV17D yellow fever vaccine.

This chain connects TRBV29-1 to TRBJ2-2; tentative D call: TRBD1 (6 bases). Germline CDR1 is SQVTM and CDR2 is ANQGSEA. V lost 1 base and J lost 7, with 16 bases in between. The CDR3 is made up of 15 amino acids. The CDR3 region has the DNA TGCAGCGTTGAAGCTCTGGGACAACCCGGCGGGGAGCTGTTTTTT. This codes for CSVEALGQPGGELFF.

This clonotype came up a few times. The chain is built from TRBV29-1 and TRBJ2-4; the D is unclear. The CDR3 sequence is 12 residues long. V gave up 7 bases and J gave up 7 bases, with 14 bases separating them. Per germline, CDR1 SQVTM and CDR2 ANQGSEA. CDR3 nucleotide sequence: TGCAGCGCCGCGACGGGTTTCAACATTCAGTACTTC. As protein: CSAATGFNIQYF.

The V and J genes are TRBV20-1 and TRBJ1-5; D unresolved. This CDR3 is built from 12 residues. Germline CDR1 reads DFQATT; CDR2 reads SNEGSKA (reference sequence). V was shortened by 3 bases and J by 4 bases, with 7 bases between the two germline ends. The CDR3: CSASSGNQPQHF. The CDR3 coding sequence is TGCAGTGCTAGCTCCGGGAATCAGCCCCAGCATTTT.

In its sample, this clonotype was seen once. The chain recombines TRBV14 with TRBJ2-3, with 7 bases identical to TRBD2. Unmatched junction bases numbered 5, after V lost 1 base and J lost 1 base. The CDR3 spans 16 residues. CDR1 is SGHDN and CDR2 is FVKESK in the germline V gene. This CDR3 reads CASSQGDYFRTDTQYF. In DNA form, the CDR3 reads TGTGCCAGCAGCCAAGGGGACTACTTTCGCACAGATACGCAGTATTTT.

The V and J genes are TRBV6-1 and TRBJ2-1, with 11 positions matching TRBD2. The trim removed 7 bases at V and 13 bases at J, leaving 21 bases unmatched. This CDR3 has 17 residues. Germline-derived CDR1 and CDR2 are MNHNS and SASEGT. The CDR3 nucleotides are TGTGCCAGCACCAGAAACATAGCGGGGGGGCTCATTGCGCATCAGTTCTTC. Amino acids: CASTRNIAGGLIAHQFF.

This clonotype was observed a handful of times. V gene TRBV7-2 combines with J gene TRBJ2-5; 15 bases agree with TRBD2. V trimming: 5 bases; J trimming: 2 bases; junction bases outside the gene matches: 6. Germline V gives CDR1 SGHTA, CDR2 FQGNSA. The CDR3 contains 17 residues. The CDR3 DNA reads TGTGCCAGCAGCGCCCAGGGACTAGCGGGGGGTCAAGAGACCCAGTACTTC. Its translation: CASSAQGLAGGQETQYF.

The rearrangement joins TRBV7-2 to TRBJ2-7; D not resolved. Germline V gene sequence: CDR1 SGHTA, CDR2 FQGNSA. Trimming left V 5 bases short and J 0 bases short, with 17 bases between. The length of the CDR3 is 16 residues. The CDR3, as DNA: TGTGCCAGCAGCCGTGACCGATCGAAGGTCTCCTACGAGCAGTACTTC. Its protein product is CASSRDRSKVSYEQYF.

The chain is built from TRBV6-5 and TRBJ2-6, with D unresolved. Trimming shortened V by 5 bases and J by 4 bases, and 9 bases separated the two germline ends. This CDR3 region has 14 residues. CDR1 MNHEY and CDR2 SVGAGI come from the germline V gene. Written as DNA, the CDR3 is TGTGCCAGCAGTCACTTTTCCGGGGCCAACGTCCTGACTTTC. This sequence encodes CASSHFSGANVLTF.

This clonotype was counted once. V usage is TRBV6-1 and J usage is TRBJ2-3; D might be TRBD1 (5 bases). The CDR3 is made up of 15 amino acids. Looked up from germline, CDR1 is MNHNS and CDR2 is SASEGT. The V end was cut by 3 bases, the J end by 2 bases, with 12 bases between. The CDR3 spells CASSDPRADTDTQYF. Written as DNA, the CDR3 is TGTGCCAGCAGTGATCCCAGGGCCGACACAGATACGCAGTATTTT.

This clonotype was found a few times. The chain carries TRBV10-3 and TRBJ2-5, with 7 bases identical to TRBD2. Germline V gene lookup returns CDR1 ENHRY and CDR2 SYGVKD. The CDR3 extends over 13 amino acids. Unmatched junction bases numbered 6, after V lost 10 bases and J lost 1 base. The CDR3: CATHTGGQETQYF. In DNA form, the CDR3 reads TGTGCCACACATACGGGGGGCCAAGAGACCCAGTACTTC.

This clonotype was seen more than once but under ten times. The V and J genes are TRBV20-1 and TRBJ1-1, with 7 bases identical to TRBD1. V gave up 3 bases and J gave up 8 bases; unmatched junction bases: 6. The CDR3 totals 12 residues. Germline V gives CDR1 DFQATT, CDR2 SNEGSKA (reference sequence). The CDR3 loop is CSARIPQGEAFF. The CDR3 coding sequence is TGCAGTGCTAGGATACCACAGGGGGAAGCTTTCTTT.

This clonotype was picked up many times. This chain connects TRBV7-3 to TRBJ1-1; D uncertain. V was clipped by 2 bases and J by 2 bases, with 6 bases between them. Germline V lookup: CDR1 SGHTA, CDR2 FQGTGA. CDR3 length: 13 amino acids. CDR3 region: CASSLSSNTEAFF. DNA of the CDR3: TGTGCCAGCAGCTTATCTTCCAACACTGAAGCTTTCTTT.

The CDR3 protein is CASSQVIEAEQTGYGYTF. The CDR3 DNA reads TGTGCCAGCAGCCAAGTTATCGAGGCGGAACAGACGGGCTATGGCTACACCTTC. The rearrangement joins TRBV4-2 to TRBJ1-2, with unresolved D. This CDR3 comprises 18 residues. Trimming cost V 1 base and J 4 bases, with 22 bases left between them. Looked up from germline, CDR1 is LGHNA and CDR2 is YNFKEQ.

This clonotype was counted only a few times. This chain uses TRBV20-1 with TRBJ1-5, with 7 bases that match TRBD1. Trimming took 1 base from V and 3 from J; bases not matched to a gene: 6. The CDR3 is made up of 15 amino acids. Germline assignment: CDR1 DFQATT and CDR2 SNEGSKA (reference sequence). CDR3 coding DNA: TGCAGTGCTAGAGCCGGGACAGACTACAATCAGCCCCAGCATTTT. Translating gives CSARAGTDYNQPQHF.

This clonotype has a handful of counts. The chain has TRBV28 and TRBJ1-4, with 7 bases lining up with TRBD1. V was clipped by 6 bases and J by 8 bases; unmatched bases: 9. CDR3 length: 14 amino acids. Germline CDR1 and CDR2: MDHEN and SYDVKM. As DNA, the CDR3 is TGTGCCAGCAGCCCCGGGACAGAGGCCGAAAAACTGTTTTTT. Translated: CASSPGTEAEKLFF.

The V gene is TRBV3-1, the J gene TRBJ2-1, with 8 bases fitting TRBD2. The trim removed 5 bases at V and 2 bases at J, leaving 5 bases unmatched. Looked up from germline, CDR1 is LGHDT and CDR2 is YNNKEL (reference sequence). The CDR3 has 15 residues. Here the CDR3 reads CASSERGLAYNEQFF. CDR3 coding DNA: TGTGCCAGCAGCGAGCGGGGACTAGCCTACAATGAGCAGTTCTTC.

The chain couples TRBV7-2 to TRBJ1-6, with D perhaps TRBD1 (5 bases). Germline V gives CDR1 SGHTA, CDR2 FQGNSA. The CDR3 consists of 16 residues. V shed 5 bases and J shed 3 bases, with 14 bases lying between them. In nucleotides, the CDR3 is TGTGCCAGCAGCCGCGGCGGGGCCTACTATAATTCACCCCTCCACTTT. Its protein product is CASSRGGAYYNSPLHF.

This clonotype was seen repeatedly, ten times or more. The V gene is TRBV6-1, the J gene TRBJ2-5; tentative D call: TRBD2 (6 bases). V was pared by 1 base and J by 1 base, with 13 bases between. The V gene's germline CDR1 is MNHNS and CDR2 SASEGT. The CDR3 extends over 16 amino acids. In nucleotides, the CDR3 is TGTGCCAGCAGTGAAGGACTAGAAGGCCCCCAAGAGACCCAGTACTTC. The encoded protein is CASSEGLEGPQETQYF.

This clonotype was detected many times. The CDR3 DNA reads TGCAGCGTTCGAACCCAAGAGACCCAGTACTTC. Its translation: CSVRTQETQYF. The rearrangement joins TRBV29-1 to TRBJ2-5; D gene uncertain. V was cut by 5 bases and J by 1 base, with 5 bases left in between. The CDR3 totals 11 residues. The V gene's germline CDR1 is SQVTM and CDR2 ANQGSEA.

V gene TRBV6-5 combines with J gene TRBJ2-2; TRBD1 matches 12 bases. Germline CDR1 reads MNHEY; CDR2 reads SVGAGI. V lost 2 bases, J lost 3 bases, and 13 bases stayed unmatched. There are 20 residues in the CDR3. The CDR3 DNA sequence: TGTGCCAGCAGTTACCCTCCTTCTCCGGGACAGGGGGCGTACACCGGGGAGCTGTTTTTT. It encodes CASSYPPSPGQGAYTGELFF.

This clonotype was detected only a few times. The DNA for the CDR3 is TGTGCCAGCAGCTTAGGAGGGTATGGTGAGCAGTTCTTC. As protein: CASSLGGYGEQFF. This chain links TRBV11-3 with TRBJ2-1, with D possibly matching TRBD2 (5 bases). Germline V gene lookup returns CDR1 SGHNT and CDR2 YENEEA. The germline V and J ends were trimmed by 1 base and 9 bases, with 10 bases remaining between them. The CDR3 totals 13 residues. Filled out from reference TRBV11-3 and TRBJ2-1, the complete variable domain reads EAGVVQSPRYKIIEKKQPVAFWCNPISGHNTLYWYLQNLGQGPELLIRYENEEAVDDSQLPKDRFSAERLKGVDSTLKIQPAELGDSAVYLCASSLGGYGEQFFGPGTRLTVL.

This clonotype occurred a few times. The chain joins TRBV29-1 to TRBJ2-5, with D possibly being TRBD2 (6 bases). Trimming removed 4 bases at V and 1 base at J, with 13 bases between. Germline CDR1 SQVTM, CDR2 ANQGSEA. This CDR3 has 14 residues. DNA for the CDR3: TGCAGCGTTGCTTTGGGGACTTTCCAAGAGACCCAGTACTTC. Translating gives CSVALGTFQETQYF.

The chain links TRBV10-2 to TRBJ2-4; D remains ambiguous. The V gene's germline CDR1 is WSHSY and CDR2 SAAADI. Trimming shortened V by 6 bases and J by 8 bases, and 11 bases separated the two germline ends. The CDR3 sequence is 12 residues long. The CDR3 bases are TGCGCCAGCAGCTTAGATATTGACATTCAGTACTTC. Its protein product is CASSLDIDIQYF.